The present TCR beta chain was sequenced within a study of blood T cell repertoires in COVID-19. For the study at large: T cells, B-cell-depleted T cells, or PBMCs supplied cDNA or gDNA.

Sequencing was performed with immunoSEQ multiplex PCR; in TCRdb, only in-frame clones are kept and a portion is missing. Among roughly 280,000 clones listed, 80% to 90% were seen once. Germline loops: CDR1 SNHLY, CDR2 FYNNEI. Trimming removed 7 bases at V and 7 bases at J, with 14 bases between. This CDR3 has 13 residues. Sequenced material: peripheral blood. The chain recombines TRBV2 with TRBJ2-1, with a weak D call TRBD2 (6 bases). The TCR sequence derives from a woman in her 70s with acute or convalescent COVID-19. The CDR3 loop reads CASTVTRENEQFF. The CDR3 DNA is TGTGCCAGCACTGTGACTCGGGAGAATGAGCAGTTCTTC. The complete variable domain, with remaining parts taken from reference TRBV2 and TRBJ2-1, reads EPEVTQTPSHQVTQMGQEVILRCVPISNHLYFYWYRQILGQKVEFLVSFYNNEISEKSEIFDDQFSVERPDGSNFTLKIRSTKLEDSAMYFCASTVTRENEQFFGPGTRLTVL.